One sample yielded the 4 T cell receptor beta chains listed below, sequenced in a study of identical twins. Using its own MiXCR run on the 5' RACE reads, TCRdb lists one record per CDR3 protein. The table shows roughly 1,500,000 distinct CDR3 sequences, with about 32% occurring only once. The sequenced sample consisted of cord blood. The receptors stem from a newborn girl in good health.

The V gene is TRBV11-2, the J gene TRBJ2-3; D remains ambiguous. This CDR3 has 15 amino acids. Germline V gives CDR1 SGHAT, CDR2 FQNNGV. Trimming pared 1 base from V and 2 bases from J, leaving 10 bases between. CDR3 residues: CASSLGATLTDTQYF. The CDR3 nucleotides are TGTGCCAGCAGCTTAGGGGCTACGCTCACAGATACGCAGTATTTT.

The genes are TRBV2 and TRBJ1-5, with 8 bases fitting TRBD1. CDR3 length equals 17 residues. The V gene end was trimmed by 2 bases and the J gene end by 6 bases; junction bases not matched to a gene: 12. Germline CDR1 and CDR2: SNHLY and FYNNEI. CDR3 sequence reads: CASSERWDRRFVQPQHF. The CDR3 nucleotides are TGTGCCAGCAGTGAACGTTGGGACAGGAGATTCGTTCAGCCCCAGCATTTT.

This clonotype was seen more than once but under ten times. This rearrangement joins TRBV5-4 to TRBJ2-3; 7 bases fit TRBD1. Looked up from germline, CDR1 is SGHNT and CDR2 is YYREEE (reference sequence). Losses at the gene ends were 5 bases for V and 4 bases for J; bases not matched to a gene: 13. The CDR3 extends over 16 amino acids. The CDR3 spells CASSDTDRPGADTQYF. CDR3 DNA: TGTGCCAGCAGTGATACGGACAGGCCCGGTGCAGATACGCAGTATTTT.

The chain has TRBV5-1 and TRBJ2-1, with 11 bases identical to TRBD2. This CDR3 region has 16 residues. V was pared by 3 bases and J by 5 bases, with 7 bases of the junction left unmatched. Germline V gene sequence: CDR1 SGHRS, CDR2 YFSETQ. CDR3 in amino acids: CASSYHLLAGDNEQFF. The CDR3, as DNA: TGCGCCAGCAGCTACCACTTACTAGCGGGAGACAATGAGCAGTTCTTC. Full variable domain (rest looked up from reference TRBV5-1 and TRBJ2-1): KAGVTQTPRYLIKTRGQQVTLSCSPISGHRSVSWYQQTPGQGLQFLFEYFSETQRNKGNFPGRFSGRQFSNSRSEMNVSTLELGDSALYLCASSYHLLAGDNEQFFGPGTRLTVL.